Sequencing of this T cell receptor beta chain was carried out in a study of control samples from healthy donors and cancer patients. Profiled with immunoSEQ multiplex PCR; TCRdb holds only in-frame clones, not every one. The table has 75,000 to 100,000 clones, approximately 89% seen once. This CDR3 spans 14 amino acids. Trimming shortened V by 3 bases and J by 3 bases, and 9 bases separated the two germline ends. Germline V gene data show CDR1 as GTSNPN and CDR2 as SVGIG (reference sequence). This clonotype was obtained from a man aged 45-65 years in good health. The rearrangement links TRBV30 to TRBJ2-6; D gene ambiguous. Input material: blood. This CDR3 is CAWRTPGGANVLTF. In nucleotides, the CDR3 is TGTGCCTGGAGGACTCCGGGTGGGGCCAACGTCCTGACTTTC.